The T cell receptor beta chain under discussion was sequenced for a study of shared clonotypes between healthy human individuals. Genomic DNA of every subset was divided equally among multiple immunoSEQ plates. Here immunoSEQ multiplex PCR was the method, and the copy in TCRdb shows in-frame clones only, minus some. The sample holds about 1.5 million clones, more than 95% seen once. The CDR3 extends over 15 amino acids. Between the trimmed V and J ends, which lost 0 bases and 2 bases, there was a span of 10 bases. Germline values: CDR1 LGHNT, CDR2 FRNRAP. The TCR comes from a man aged 25 to 40 in good health. The rearrangement uses TRBV12-5 and TRBJ1-1; no reliable D call. Specimen: naive CD4+ T cells sorted from blood. The subset here: CD45RA+ positively selected. The CDR3 DNA reads as TGTGCTAGTGGTTTGGTAGGAGACGCCAACACTGAAGCTTTCTTT. The encoded protein is CASGLVGDANTEAFF.